This T cell receptor (beta chain) was recorded in a study of T cells in Graves' hyperthyroidism and ophthalmopathy. Study results and caveats: Blood shared most expanded thyroid clonotypes above 0.001.

This clonotype was seen a few times. The antigen remains unidentified. The TCR beta CDR3 regions underwent amplification using RNA transcripts as the source. The HTBI set primed first-round TCR CDR3 RT-PCR. TCRdb itself ran the multiplex PCR reads through MiXCR, one entry per CDR3 protein. The table includes around 690,000 distinct CDR3 sequences, roughly 17% detected once. V was pared by 6 bases and J by 3 bases, with 14 bases between. The V gene's germline CDR1 is MDHEN and CDR2 SYDVKM. The CDR3 is made up of 14 amino acids. The sample consisted of blood. V is TRBV28 and J is TRBJ2-5, with D perhaps matching TRBD2 (7 bases). The sequence came from a man between 45 and 60 years old with Graves' hyperthyroidism. CDR3 bases: TGTGCCAGCAGGATACAGGGAGGGGAAGAGACCCAGTACTTC. It translates to CASRIQGGEETQYF.